These 32 T cell receptor beta chains were all obtained from the same sample, sequenced in a study of cytomegalovirus exposure and HLA in healthy donors. The PCR ran on 60 Vbeta and 13 Jbeta primers. Clones were read by immunoSEQ multiplex PCR, and TCRdb kept only the in-frame ones, dropping some. The data contain under 250,000 clones, around 76% of them seen just once; the ten biggest clones take up around 6%. The sequenced sample was PBMCs. The receptors stem from a man aged 40-50 years in good health and CMV-seropositive.

The chain uses TRBV6-5 and TRBJ2-7; 10 nucleotides agree with TRBD1. Germline assignment: CDR1 MNHEY and CDR2 SVGAGI. The CDR3 is 15 amino acids. The ends lost 0 bases at V and 6 bases at J; junction bases unmatched: 5. The CDR3 DNA follows: TGTGCCAGCAGTTACTCCGGGACAGGGGCGGGCGAGCAGTACTTC. Translation: CASSYSGTGAGEQYF.

The chain couples TRBV20-1 to TRBJ1-1, with D perhaps matching TRBD1 (5 bases). Germline lookup yields CDR1 DFQATT and CDR2 SNEGSKA (reference sequence). V dropped 6 bases and J dropped 6 bases, with 11 bases sitting between them. This CDR3 spans 11 amino acids. The DNA of the CDR3 is TGCAGTGCCTCCGACAGTGCTGAAGCTTTCTTT. Translated: CSASDSAEAFF.

The chain joins TRBV19 to TRBJ2-1; the D is unclear. Germline V gene sequence: CDR1 LNHDA, CDR2 SQIVND (reference sequence). The CDR3 is 16 residues long. The V gene lost 0 bases and the J gene lost 0 bases, with 9 bases spanning the gap. Here the CDR3 DNA reads TGTGCCAGTAGTATAGATGACATTAGCTCCTACAATGAGCAGTTCTTC. It is translated as CASSIDDISSYNEQFF.

CDR3: CASRYLDRMNTEAFF. Here the CDR3 DNA reads TGTGCCAGCAGATACCTAGACAGAATGAACACTGAAGCTTTCTTT. The chain joins TRBV6-5 to TRBJ1-1, with D tentatively TRBD1 (5 bases). V was cut by 6 bases and J by 0 bases, with 14 bases left in between. The CDR3 is made up of 15 amino acids. CDR1 MNHEY and CDR2 SVGAGI come from the germline V gene.

The chain links TRBV19 to TRBJ1-4, with TRBD1 identical over 7 bases. The CDR3 extends over 15 amino acids. Germline lookup yields CDR1 LNHDA and CDR2 SQIVND (reference sequence). J gave up 3 bases and V 4 bases, and 5 bases lay outside the gene matches. CDR3: CASSNPGGPNEKLFF. In DNA form, the CDR3 reads TGTGCCAGTAGTAACCCAGGGGGTCCTAATGAAAAACTGTTTTTT.

The chain has TRBV7-9 and TRBJ2-7; D is uncertain. There are 13 residues in the CDR3. The V gene lost 4 bases and the J gene lost 6 bases, with 13 bases spanning the gap. In germline, CDR1 is SEHNR, CDR2 FQNEAQ (reference sequence). The CDR3 nucleotides read TGTGCCAGCAGCTCCCCCCCCGGTATCGAGCAGTACTTC. This sequence encodes CASSSPPGIEQYF.

V is TRBV27 and J is TRBJ2-7; TRBD2 might be the D (5 bases). The CDR3 contains 14 residues. V lost 3 bases to trimming and J lost 4 bases, with 13 bases between them. The germline V gene encodes CDR1 MNHEY and CDR2 SMNVEV (reference sequence). CDR3 DNA: TGTGCCAGCAGTTTGAGGGTGGGTGGATACGAGCAGTACTTC. Its translation: CASSLRVGGYEQYF.

This sequence joins TRBV6-1 and TRBJ2-7; D may be TRBD2 (6 bases). This CDR3 has 10 amino acids. Germline CDR1 MNHNS, CDR2 SASEGT. V lost 11 bases, J lost 2 bases, and 7 bases lay in between. The CDR3 coding sequence is TGTGCCGGCGGGACCTACGAGCAGTACTTC. It encodes CAGGTYEQYF.

The chain employs TRBV18 and TRBJ2-5; 7 bases map to TRBD2. V lost 3 bases and J lost 4; bases outside the gene matches: 8. The CDR3 contains 15 residues. Germline-derived CDR1 and CDR2 are KGHSH and LQKENI. This CDR3 is CASSPGGRPGETQYF. In DNA, the CDR3 is TGTGCCAGCTCACCCGGCGGGAGACCGGGAGAGACCCAGTACTTC.

This chain connects TRBV7-9 to TRBJ2-3, with 16 bases that match TRBD2. Trimming removed 5 bases from V and 3 bases from J; junction bases left unmatched: 8. CDR1 SEHNR and CDR2 FQNEAQ come from the germline V gene (reference sequence). This CDR3 contains 18 residues. Here the CDR3 reads CASSRGTSGRAVTDTQYF. CDR3 nucleotides: TGTGCCAGCAGCCGTGGGACTAGCGGGAGGGCCGTAACAGATACGCAGTATTTT.

V and J are TRBV19 and TRBJ2-4; weak D call: TRBD2 (7 bases). CDR3 length equals 15 residues. The germline CDR1 and CDR2 sequences are LNHDA and SQIVND (reference sequence). V dropped 7 bases and J dropped 9 bases, with 22 bases sitting between them. CDR3 residues: CASNEAGHRMGIQYF. As DNA, the CDR3 is TGTGCCAGTAACGAAGCGGGACACCGGATGGGCATTCAGTACTTC.

This chain connects TRBV9 to TRBJ1-1; no clear D. The ends were cut back, 4 bases at V and 0 bases at J, with 13 bases in the middle. Germline V lookup: CDR1 SGDLS, CDR2 YYNGEE. This CDR3 has 15 residues. The CDR3: CASSQLADMNTEAFF. CDR3 sequence (DNA): TGTGCCAGCAGCCAACTAGCGGATATGAACACTGAAGCTTTCTTT.

A note on this clone: At one end the junction does not follow the germline gene, possibly because of a read error. This chain connects TRBV4-1 to TRBJ2-7, with D perhaps TRBD2 (5 bases). CDR1 and CDR2 from the germline V gene are MGHRA and YSYEKL. CDR3 size: 15 residues. CDR3 amino acids: CASRKEVEGSYEQYF. The CDR3 bases are TGTGCCAGCAGAAAGGAGGTAGAGGGATCCTACGAGCAGTACTTC.

The rearrangement uses TRBV29-1 and TRBJ2-5, with 7 bases identical to TRBD2. CDR3 size: 12 residues. Trimming at V came to 4 bases and at J to 5 bases, leaving 4 bases not matched to a gene. The V gene's germline CDR1 is SQVTM and CDR2 ANQGSEA. This chain's CDR3 is CSVGGGGETQYF. The CDR3 region has the DNA TGCAGCGTTGGGGGGGGAGGTGAGACCCAGTACTTC.

The genes are TRBV7-6 and TRBJ2-1, with D tentatively TRBD1 (6 bases). This CDR3 is 11 amino acids long. Trimming shortened V by 4 bases and J by 12 bases, and 10 bases separated the two germline ends. Germline CDR1 is SGHVS and CDR2 is FNYEAQ. CDR3 sequence reads: CASSSGQLQFF. CDR3 sequence (DNA): TGTGCCAGCAGCTCCGGACAGTTGCAGTTCTTC. Filled out from reference TRBV7-6 and TRBJ2-1, the complete variable domain reads GAGVSQSPRYKVTKRGQDVALRCDPISGHVSLYWYRQALGQGPEFLTYFNYEAQQDKSGLPNDRFSAERPEGSISTLTIQRTEQRDSAMYRCASSSGQLQFFGPGTRLTVL.

This chain uses TRBV6-5 with TRBJ1-5; 11 bases align to TRBD1. The CDR3 extends over 16 amino acids. Germline CDR1 reads MNHEY; CDR2 reads SVGAGI. V was pared by 4 bases and J by 5 bases, with 7 bases of the junction left unmatched. The CDR3 sequence: CASSSQGQGAYQPQHF. The CDR3 DNA sequence: TGTGCCAGCAGTTCTCAAGGACAGGGGGCCTATCAGCCCCAGCATTTT.

The chain links TRBV7-3 to TRBJ2-1; the D gene is possibly TRBD2 (6 bases). V was cut by 2 bases and J by 6 bases, with 11 bases left in between. The CDR3 loop spans 14 amino acids. The V gene's germline CDR1 is SGHTA and CDR2 FQGTGA. This chain's CDR3 is CASSLSGVANEQFF. CDR3 DNA sequence: TGTGCCAGCAGCTTATCGGGAGTAGCCAATGAGCAGTTCTTC. The full variable domain, its missing parts supplied by reference TRBV7-3 and TRBJ2-1, is GAGVSQTPSNKVTEKGKYVELRCDPISGHTALYWYRQSLGQGPEFLIYFQGTGAADDSGLPNDRFFAVRPEGSVSTLKIQRTERGDSAVYLCASSLSGVANEQFFGPGTRLTVL.

This clone was seen once. The chain uses TRBV2 and TRBJ2-1, with 9 nucleotides matching TRBD1. This CDR3 has 13 residues. CDR1 is SNHLY, CDR2 FYNNEI, per germline. Trimming at V came to 6 bases and at J to 8 bases, leaving 5 bases not matched to a gene. CDR3 bases: TGTGCCAGCAGAGGACAGGGGCTTGATGAGCAGTTCTTC. Its protein product is CASRGQGLDEQFF.

The chain carries TRBV14 and TRBJ1-1; D not certain. V dropped 2 bases and J dropped 0 bases, with 4 bases sitting between them. The CDR3 length is 13 residues. Germline CDR1 SGHDN, CDR2 FVKESK. Here the CDR3 reads CASSQSLNTEAFF. For the CDR3, the DNA is TGTGCCAGCAGCCAATCTCTGAACACTGAAGCTTTCTTT.

The chain joins TRBV7-8 to TRBJ2-7, with D tentatively TRBD2 (7 bases). The CDR3 has 15 amino acids. CDR1 and CDR2 from the germline V gene are SGHVS and FQNEAQ. Trimming stripped 5 bases from V and 6 bases from J, with 20 bases between. The CDR3 sequence: CASSPYGGRASEQYV. In DNA form, the CDR3 reads TGTGCCAGCAGCCCATACGGGGGGCGGGCGTCCGAGCAGTACGTC.

V and J are TRBV18 and TRBJ1-5, with 7 bases that match TRBD1. Germline values: CDR1 KGHSH, CDR2 LQKENI. The CDR3 covers 15 residues. The trim removed 0 bases at V and 1 base at J, leaving 0 bases unmatched. The CDR3 here is CASSPPGQSNQPQHF. CDR3 coding DNA: TGTGCCAGCTCACCACCGGGACAGAGCAATCAGCCCCAGCATTTT.

The table lists this clone with a count of one. This chain connects TRBV18 to TRBJ2-3, with D unresolved. V lost 3 bases, J lost 3 bases, and 10 bases lay in between. This CDR3 contains 14 residues. The germline gives CDR1 KGHSH, CDR2 LQKENI. CDR3 region: CASSPLQSTDTQYF. In DNA, the CDR3 is TGTGCCAGCTCACCTTTACAGTCAACAGATACGCAGTATTTT.

V and J are TRBV6-1 and TRBJ2-7; TRBD2 is a possible D gene (5 bases). Looked up from germline, CDR1 is MNHNS and CDR2 is SASEGT. CDR3 size: 14 residues. The ends were cut back, 3 bases at V and 0 bases at J, with 9 bases in the middle. The DNA of the CDR3 is TGTGCCAGCAGTGAGAGGGATCGCTCCTACGAGCAGTACGTC. This translates into CASSERDRSYEQYV.

This chain uses TRBV19 with TRBJ2-2, with 7 bases lining up with TRBD1. The CDR3 totals 14 residues. The junction had 3 bases not matched to a gene; V was cut back by 7 bases and J by 1 base. Germline loops: CDR1 LNHDA, CDR2 SQIVND (reference sequence). CDR3 nucleotides: TGTGCCAGTAACAGGGACAGGAACACCGGGGAGCTGTTTTTT. This translates into CASNRDRNTGELFF.

This clone was found once. The chain recombines TRBV28 with TRBJ1-2; D remains unclear. The CDR3 consists of 13 residues. Germline CDR1 and CDR2: MDHEN and SYDVKM. V was pared by 1 base and J by 4 bases, with 7 bases between. The CDR3 DNA reads as TGTGCCAGCAGTTTATCAGGAAGCTATGGCTACACCTTC. This codes for CASSLSGSYGYTF.

The rearrangement links TRBV19 to TRBJ1-1, with a weak D call TRBD1 (6 bases). The CDR3 runs 15 residues. Germline CDR1 is LNHDA and CDR2 is SQIVND (reference sequence). V was shortened by 5 bases and J by 2 bases, with 15 bases between the two germline ends. The CDR3 here is CASSPPGGPNTEAFF. The CDR3 nucleotides are TGTGCCAGTAGTCCGCCGGGGGGGCCCAACACTGAAGCTTTCTTT.

This chain uses TRBV7-9 with TRBJ2-3; the match to TRBD2 covers 7 bases. Trimming at V came to 3 bases and at J to 4 bases, leaving 4 bases not matched to a gene. Germline V gene data show CDR1 as SEHNR and CDR2 as FQNEAQ (reference sequence). This CDR3 region has 14 residues. Here the CDR3 DNA reads TGTGCCAGCAGCTTGGCACGGGAGGCAGATACGCAGTATTTT. Amino acid sequence: CASSLAREADTQYF.

J is TRBJ2-3 and V is TRBV14; 7 bases fit TRBD2. The germline V gene has CDR1 SGHDN and CDR2 FVKESK. After removal of 8 bases from V and 3 bases from J, the junction contained 8 bases not matched to a gene. The CDR3 is made up of 14 amino acids. CDR3 region: CASAERGGTDTQYF. The CDR3 coding sequence is TGTGCCAGCGCCGAGAGGGGAGGGACAGATACGCAGTATTTT.

This clone was counted a single time. V and J are TRBV9 and TRBJ2-5; tentatively, D is TRBD1 (5 bases). From germline, CDR1 is SGDLS and CDR2 YYNGEE. The CDR3 is made up of 17 amino acids. V lost 0 bases and J lost 4, with 19 bases in between. CDR3 protein: CASSVGQQANSRETQYF. In nucleotides, the CDR3 is TGTGCCAGCAGCGTAGGACAGCAGGCGAATTCTCGAGAGACCCAGTACTTC. Full variable domain (remainder filled in from reference TRBV9 and TRBJ2-5): DSGVTQTPKHLITATGQRVTLRCSPRSGDLSVYWYQQSLDQGLQFLIQYYNGEERAKGNILERFSAQQFPDLHSELNLSSLELGDSALYFCASSVGQQANSRETQYFGPGTRLLVL.

V usage is TRBV11-2 and J usage is TRBJ2-7, with D tentatively TRBD1 (6 bases). CDR1 is SGHAT and CDR2 is FQNNGV in the germline V gene. Trimming took 5 bases from V and 2 from J, leaving 7 bases between them. The CDR3 loop spans 12 amino acids. CDR3 nucleotide sequence: TGTGCCAGCAGCCAGGGGACCTACGAGCAGTACTTC. Translated: CASSQGTYEQYF.

The chain recombines TRBV14 with TRBJ1-2; 7 nucleotides agree with TRBD1. V lost 3 bases to trimming and J lost 8 bases; unmatched junction nucleotides: 15. The CDR3 length is 16 residues. CDR1 is SGHDN and CDR2 is FVKESK in the germline V gene. The CDR3 sequence: CASSQNRGNPSYGYTF. The CDR3 coding sequence is TGTGCCAGCAGCCAGAACAGGGGTAACCCCTCGTACGGCTACACCTTC.

The gene calls are TRBV7-8 and TRBJ1-2, with D perhaps matching TRBD1 (5 bases). From germline, CDR1 is SGHVS and CDR2 FQNEAQ. The V end was cut by 0 bases, the J end by 4 bases, with 9 bases between. There are 14 residues in the CDR3. The CDR3 region is CASSLASRGYGYTF. CDR3 nucleotides: TGTGCCAGCAGCTTAGCGAGTAGGGGCTATGGCTACACCTTC.